The following is a TCR beta chain sequence with its context. The data were taken from a study of T cell responses to AZD1222 COVID-19 vaccine. Measured with immunoSEQ multiplex PCR; TCRdb has only the in-frame clones, and not every one. This table holds about 44,000 clones, over 80% found once. This material consisted of peripheral blood, taken on day 0 of AZD1222 vaccination. This TCR was recovered from an adult in good health.

The DNA of the CDR3 is TGTGCCAGCAGTGAAAGGGACAGCTACTCTGGAAACACCATATATTTT. It yields the protein CASSERDSYSGNTIYF. This chain connects TRBV2 to TRBJ1-3; 7 positions agree with TRBD1. Germline lookup yields CDR1 SNHLY and CDR2 FYNNEI. Trimming removed 2 bases from V and 0 bases from J; junction bases left unmatched: 4. CDR3 length: 16 amino acids.